The following is a TCR beta chain sequence with its context. Its specificity is not known. The repertoire was sequenced with immunoSEQ multiplex PCR; TCRdb's copy has only in-frame clones and lacks some. The data hold around 200,000 clones, with 90% to 95% observed a single time. The data were taken from a study of T cell responses to AZD1222 COVID-19 vaccine. Regarding the study as a whole: Clonal diversity was possibly underestimated; the donors were predominantly white British and more often female. Close to half of spike-specific TCRs reportedly recognize unmutated variant regions. Vaccine-associated CD4 TCRs ranged over spike, dominating at 160-218 and 743-854.

The sequence derives from an adult in good health. The source material was peripheral blood, sampled on day 0 of AZD1222 vaccination.

The CDR3 sequence is CASSLGTGDYGYTF. CDR3 DNA: TGTGCCAGCTCCCTCGGGACAGGCGACTATGGCTACACCTTC. The chain joins TRBV18 to TRBJ1-2; 8 positions agree with TRBD1. Germline assignment: CDR1 KGHSH and CDR2 LQKENI. With V trimmed by 6 bases and J by 3 bases, 6 bases remained unmatched. This CDR3 is 14 amino acids long. Full variable domain (outside the CDR3, taken from reference TRBV18 and TRBJ1-2): NAGVMQNPRHLVRRRGQEARLRCSPMKGHSHVYWYRQLPEEGLKFMVYLQKENIIDESGMPKERFSAEFPKEGPSILRIQQVVRGDSAAYFCASSLGTGDYGYTFGSGTRLTVV.